This T cell receptor beta chain was found in a study of blood T cell repertoires in COVID-19. The wider study: The analysed material was cDNA or gDNA that came from T cells, B-cell-depleted T cells, or PBMCs.

Sequenced by immunoSEQ multiplex PCR; TCRdb stores in-frame clones only, minus some. The data show roughly 86,000 clones, about 85% seen once. Those enrolled in Seattle joined during active infection and were followed longitudinally afterward. Per germline, CDR1 SNHLY and CDR2 FYNNEI. The ends were cut back, 7 bases at V and 3 bases at J, with 13 bases in the middle. The CDR3 has 13 residues. Input material: peripheral blood. This TCR came from a woman aged 80 or older with COVID-19, enrolled during active disease. The J gene is TRBJ2-7, the V gene TRBV2; D is uncertain. Written as DNA, the CDR3 is TGTGCCAGCACCGCCGACTGGATCTACGAGCAGTACTTC. Its translation is CASTADWIYEQYF.